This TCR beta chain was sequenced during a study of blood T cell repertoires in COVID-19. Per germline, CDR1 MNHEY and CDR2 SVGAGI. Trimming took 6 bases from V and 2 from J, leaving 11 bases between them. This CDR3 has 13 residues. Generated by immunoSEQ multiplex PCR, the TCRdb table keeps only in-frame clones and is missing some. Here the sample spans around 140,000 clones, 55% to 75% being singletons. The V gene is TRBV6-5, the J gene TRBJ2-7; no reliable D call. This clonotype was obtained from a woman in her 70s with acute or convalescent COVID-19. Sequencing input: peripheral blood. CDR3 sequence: CASRTSEAYEQYF. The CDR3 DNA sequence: TGTGCCAGCAGGACCTCAGAGGCCTACGAGCAGTACTTC.